This TCR beta chain appears in the sequencing data of a study of CD8+CD57+ T cells in acquired aplastic anemia. In the study overall: The sorted CD4+ and CD8+ cells yielded an average around 3 ug of DNA. Some 11 million reads, on average, were obtained for CD4+ cells from healthy donors.

This CDR3 is 14 amino acids long. V dropped 3 bases and J dropped 7 bases, with 13 bases sitting between them. The germline CDR1 and CDR2 sequences are LNHDA and SQIVND (reference sequence). Genomic DNA was employed as the template in profiling TCR beta VDJ and CDR3. One entry per CDR3 protein results from TCRdb running MiXCR on the reads. The table has 98,000 or so distinct CDR3 sequences, 40% to 65% seen once. This clonotype was sampled from a human donor in good health, serving as a control. The chain couples TRBV19 to TRBJ1-5; unclear D gene. The sample was sorted CD4+, CD8+, or CD8+CD57+ T cells (not recorded which) from PBMCs. This CDR3 reads CASSIWSSDQPQHF. CDR3 sequence (DNA): TGTGCCAGTAGTATTTGGTCGAGTGACCAGCCCCAGCATTTT.